This T cell receptor beta chain stems from a study of cytomegalovirus exposure and HLA in healthy donors. Points from the study as a whole: V- and J-gene trimming of TCR beta was linked (in a later analysis) to a missense DCLRE1C variant. As immune exposure information, only CMV serostatus was available. Some V segments, TRBV6-2 and TRBV6-3 among them, were indistinguishable and were therefore excluded.

Primers for the PCR totalled 60 Vbeta and 13 Jbeta. Method: immunoSEQ multiplex PCR; TCRdb's copy keeps in-frame clones and lacks some. The sample lists over 200,000 clones, around 89% occurring once. CDR1 and CDR2 (germline): LNHDA, SQIVND (reference sequence). Trimming took 6 bases from V and 4 from J, leaving 13 bases between them. The CDR3 loop spans 14 amino acids. Comments on this clone: Antigen unknown.

The V call is TRBV19, the J call TRBJ1-5; D unresolved. Sequenced sample: PBMCs. The receptor was isolated from a woman aged 18-29 years in good health and CMV-seronegative. The CDR3 DNA is TGTGCCAGTAGAGCAGCGGGCGGGAATCAGCCCCAGCATTTT. It encodes CASRAAGGNQPQHF.